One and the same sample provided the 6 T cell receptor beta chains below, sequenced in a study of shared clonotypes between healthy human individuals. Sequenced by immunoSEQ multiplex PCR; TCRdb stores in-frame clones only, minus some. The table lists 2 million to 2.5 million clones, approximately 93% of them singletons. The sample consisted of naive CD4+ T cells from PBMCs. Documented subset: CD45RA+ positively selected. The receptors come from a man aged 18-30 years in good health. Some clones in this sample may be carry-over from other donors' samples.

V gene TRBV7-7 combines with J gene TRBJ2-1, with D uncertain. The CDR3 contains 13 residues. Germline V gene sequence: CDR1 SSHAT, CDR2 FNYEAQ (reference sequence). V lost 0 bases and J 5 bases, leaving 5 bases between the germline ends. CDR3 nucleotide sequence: TGTGCCAGCAGCTTAGCGCTGAACAATGAGCAGTTCTTC. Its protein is CASSLALNNEQFF.

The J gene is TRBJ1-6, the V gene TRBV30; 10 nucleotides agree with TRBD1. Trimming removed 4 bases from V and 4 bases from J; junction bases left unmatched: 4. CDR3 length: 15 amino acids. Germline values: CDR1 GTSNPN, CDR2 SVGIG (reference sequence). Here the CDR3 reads CAWTRQGAYNSPLHF. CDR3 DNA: TGTGCCTGGACCCGACAGGGGGCGTATAATTCACCCCTCCACTTT.

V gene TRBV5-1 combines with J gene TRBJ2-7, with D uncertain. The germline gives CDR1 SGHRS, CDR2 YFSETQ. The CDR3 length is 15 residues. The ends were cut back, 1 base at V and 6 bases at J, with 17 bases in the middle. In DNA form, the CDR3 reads TGCGCCAGCAGCTTGTTGGCAGGCGGATTGGGCGAGCAGTACTTC. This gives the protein CASSLLAGGLGEQYF. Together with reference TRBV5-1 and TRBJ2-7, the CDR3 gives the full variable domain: KAGVTQTPRYLIKTRGQQVTLSCSPISGHRSVSWYQQTPGQGLQFLFEYFSETQRNKGNFPGRFSGRQFSNSRSEMNVSTLELGDSALYLCASSLLAGGLGEQYFGPGTRLTVT.

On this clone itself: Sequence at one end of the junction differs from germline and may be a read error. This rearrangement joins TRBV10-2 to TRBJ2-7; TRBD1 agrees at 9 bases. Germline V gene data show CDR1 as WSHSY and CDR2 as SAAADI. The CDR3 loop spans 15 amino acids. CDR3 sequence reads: CASSDTGTGRYEQHF. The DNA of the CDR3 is TGCGCCAGCAGTGATACCGGGACAGGGCGCTACGAGCAGCACTTC.

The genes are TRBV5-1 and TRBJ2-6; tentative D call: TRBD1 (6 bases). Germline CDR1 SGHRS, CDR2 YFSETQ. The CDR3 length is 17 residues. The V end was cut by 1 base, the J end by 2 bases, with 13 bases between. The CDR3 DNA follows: TGCGCCAGCAGCTTGAGTCTGGGGGCGGCTGGGGCCAACGTCCTGACTTTC. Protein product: CASSLSLGAAGANVLTF.

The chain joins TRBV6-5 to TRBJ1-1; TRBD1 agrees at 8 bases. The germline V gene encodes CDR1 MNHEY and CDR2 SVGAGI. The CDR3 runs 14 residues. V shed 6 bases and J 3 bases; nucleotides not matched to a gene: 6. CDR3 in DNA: TGTGCCAGCAGACCGCGACAGGGGCACACTGAAGCTTTCTTT. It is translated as CASRPRQGHTEAFF.